The entry below gives a single TCR beta chain sequence along with its context. Antigen: not known. Clones were sequenced by immunoSEQ multiplex PCR, and TCRdb holds only the in-frame ones, with some missing. Found here are around 100,000 clones, around 72% of them singletons; the top ten hold roughly 2%. These data are taken from a study of fetal regulatory T cell absence and autoimmunity. Study results and caveats: Pancreas TCRs were oligoclonally enriched versus cord blood, some clones over 95-fold.

The CDR3 covers 14 residues. CDR1 and CDR2 from the germline V gene are MNHEY and SVGAGI. Trimming cost V 5 bases and J 4 bases, with 15 bases left between them. The V gene is TRBV6-5, the J gene TRBJ2-7; the D is unclear. Sequenced: pancreas tissue. This clonotype was sampled from a male donor with IPEX syndrome. This CDR3 reads CASSTNKMAYEQYF. DNA of the CDR3: TGTGCCAGCAGTACGAATAAGATGGCGTACGAGCAGTACTTC.